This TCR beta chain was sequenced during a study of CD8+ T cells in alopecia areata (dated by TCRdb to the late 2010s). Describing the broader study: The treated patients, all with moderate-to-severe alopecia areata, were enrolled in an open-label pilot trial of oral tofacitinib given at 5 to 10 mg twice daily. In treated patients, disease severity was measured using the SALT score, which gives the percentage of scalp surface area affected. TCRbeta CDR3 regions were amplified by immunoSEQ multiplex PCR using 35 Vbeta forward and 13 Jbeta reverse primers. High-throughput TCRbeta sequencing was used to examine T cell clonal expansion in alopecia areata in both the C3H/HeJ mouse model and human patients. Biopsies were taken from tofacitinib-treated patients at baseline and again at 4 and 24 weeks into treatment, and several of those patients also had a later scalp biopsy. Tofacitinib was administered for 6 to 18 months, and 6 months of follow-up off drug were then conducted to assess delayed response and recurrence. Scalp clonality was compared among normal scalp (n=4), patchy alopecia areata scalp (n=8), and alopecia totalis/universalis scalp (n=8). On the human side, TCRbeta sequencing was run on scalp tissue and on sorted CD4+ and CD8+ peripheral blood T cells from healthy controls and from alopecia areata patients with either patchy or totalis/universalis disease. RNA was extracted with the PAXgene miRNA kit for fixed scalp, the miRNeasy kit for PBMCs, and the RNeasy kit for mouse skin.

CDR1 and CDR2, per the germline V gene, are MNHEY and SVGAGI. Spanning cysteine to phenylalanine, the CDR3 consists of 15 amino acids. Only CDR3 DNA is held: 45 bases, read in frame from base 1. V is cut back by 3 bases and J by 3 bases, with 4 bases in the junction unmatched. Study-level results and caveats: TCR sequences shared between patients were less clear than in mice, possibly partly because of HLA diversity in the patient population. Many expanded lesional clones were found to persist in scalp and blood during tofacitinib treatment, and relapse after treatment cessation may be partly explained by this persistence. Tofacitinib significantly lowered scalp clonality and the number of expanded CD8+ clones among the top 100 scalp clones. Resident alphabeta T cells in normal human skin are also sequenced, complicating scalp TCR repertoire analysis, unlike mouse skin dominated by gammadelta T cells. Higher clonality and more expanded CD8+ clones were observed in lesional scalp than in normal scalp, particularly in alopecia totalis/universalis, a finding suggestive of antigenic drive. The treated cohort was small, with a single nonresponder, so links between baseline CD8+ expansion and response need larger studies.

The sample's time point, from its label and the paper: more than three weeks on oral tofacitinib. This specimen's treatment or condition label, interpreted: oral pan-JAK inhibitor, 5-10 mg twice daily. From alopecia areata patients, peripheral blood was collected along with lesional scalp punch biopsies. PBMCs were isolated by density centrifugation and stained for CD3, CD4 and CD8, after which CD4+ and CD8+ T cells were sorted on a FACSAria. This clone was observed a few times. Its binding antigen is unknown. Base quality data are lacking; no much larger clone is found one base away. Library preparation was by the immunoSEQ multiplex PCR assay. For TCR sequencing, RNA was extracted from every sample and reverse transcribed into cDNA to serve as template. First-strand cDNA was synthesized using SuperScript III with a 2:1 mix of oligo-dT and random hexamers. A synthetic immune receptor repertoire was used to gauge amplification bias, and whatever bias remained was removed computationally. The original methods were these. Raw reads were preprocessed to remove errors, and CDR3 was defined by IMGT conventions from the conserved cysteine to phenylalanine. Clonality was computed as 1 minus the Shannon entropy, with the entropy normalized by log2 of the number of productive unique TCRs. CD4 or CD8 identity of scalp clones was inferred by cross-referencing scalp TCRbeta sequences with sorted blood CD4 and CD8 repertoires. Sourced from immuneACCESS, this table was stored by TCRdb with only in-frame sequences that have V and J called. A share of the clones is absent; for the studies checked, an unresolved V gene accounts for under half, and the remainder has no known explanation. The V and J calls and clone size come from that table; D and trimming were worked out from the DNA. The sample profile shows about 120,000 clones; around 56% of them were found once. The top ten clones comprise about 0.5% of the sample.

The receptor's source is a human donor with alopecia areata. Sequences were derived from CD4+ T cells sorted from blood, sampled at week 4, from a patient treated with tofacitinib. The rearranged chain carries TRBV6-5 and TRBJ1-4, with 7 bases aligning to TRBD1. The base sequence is TGTGCCAGCAGTTATGACAGGGCCGCTAATGAAAAACTGTTTTTT. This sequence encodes CASSYDRAANEKLFF.